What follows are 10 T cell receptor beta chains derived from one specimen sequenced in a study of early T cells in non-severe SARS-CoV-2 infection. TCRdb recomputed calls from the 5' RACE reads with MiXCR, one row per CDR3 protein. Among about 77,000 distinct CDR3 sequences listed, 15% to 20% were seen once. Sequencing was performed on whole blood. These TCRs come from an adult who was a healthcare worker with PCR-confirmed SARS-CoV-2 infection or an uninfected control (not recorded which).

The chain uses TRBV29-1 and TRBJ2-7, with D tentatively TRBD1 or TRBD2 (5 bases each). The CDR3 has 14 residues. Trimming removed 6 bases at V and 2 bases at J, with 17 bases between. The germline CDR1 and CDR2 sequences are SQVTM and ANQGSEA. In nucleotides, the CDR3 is TGCAGCGTGGGACGTCTAAGGCCCCCCTACGAGCAGTACTTC. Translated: CSVGRLRPPYEQYF.

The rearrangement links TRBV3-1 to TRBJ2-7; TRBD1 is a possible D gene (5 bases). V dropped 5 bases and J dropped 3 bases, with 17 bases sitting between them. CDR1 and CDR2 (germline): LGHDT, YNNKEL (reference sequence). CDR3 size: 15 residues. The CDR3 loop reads CASSFAPGNDYEQYF. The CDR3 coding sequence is TGTGCCAGCAGCTTCGCGCCAGGGAACGACTACGAGCAGTACTTC.

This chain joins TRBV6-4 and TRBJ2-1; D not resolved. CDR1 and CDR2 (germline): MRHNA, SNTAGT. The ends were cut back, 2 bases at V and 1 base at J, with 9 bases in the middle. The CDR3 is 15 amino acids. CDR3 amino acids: CASSDTGGSYNEQFF. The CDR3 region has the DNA TGTGCCAGCAGTGACACGGGTGGATCCTACAATGAGCAGTTCTTC.

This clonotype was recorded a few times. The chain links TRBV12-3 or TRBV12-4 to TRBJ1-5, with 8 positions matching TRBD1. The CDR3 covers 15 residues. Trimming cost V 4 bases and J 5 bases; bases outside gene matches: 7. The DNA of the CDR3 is TGTGCCAGCAGTTCGGGACAGGTCAAGTATCAGCCCCAGCATTTT. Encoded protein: CASSSGQVKYQPQHF.

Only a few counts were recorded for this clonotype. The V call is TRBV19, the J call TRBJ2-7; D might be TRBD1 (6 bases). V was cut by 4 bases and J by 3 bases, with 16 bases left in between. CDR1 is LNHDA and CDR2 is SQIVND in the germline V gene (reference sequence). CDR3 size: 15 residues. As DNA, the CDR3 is TGTGCCAGTAGTACAGGACAGCGAATCTACTACGAGCAGTACTTC. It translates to CASSTGQRIYYEQYF.

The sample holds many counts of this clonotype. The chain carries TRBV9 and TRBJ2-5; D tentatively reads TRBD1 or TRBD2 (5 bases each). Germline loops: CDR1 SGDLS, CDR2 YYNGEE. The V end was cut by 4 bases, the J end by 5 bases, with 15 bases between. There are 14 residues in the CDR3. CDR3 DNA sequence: TGTGCCAGCAGCCCTGACGGGGCCCCGGAGACCCAGTACTTC. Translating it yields CASSPDGAPETQYF.

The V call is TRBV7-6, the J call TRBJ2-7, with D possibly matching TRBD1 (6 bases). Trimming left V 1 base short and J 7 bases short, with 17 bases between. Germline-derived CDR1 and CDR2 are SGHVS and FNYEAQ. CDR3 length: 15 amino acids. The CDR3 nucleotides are TGTGCCAGCAGCTTAGGGGGACATGGTTCTGGGGAGCAGTACTTC. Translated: CASSLGGHGSGEQYF.

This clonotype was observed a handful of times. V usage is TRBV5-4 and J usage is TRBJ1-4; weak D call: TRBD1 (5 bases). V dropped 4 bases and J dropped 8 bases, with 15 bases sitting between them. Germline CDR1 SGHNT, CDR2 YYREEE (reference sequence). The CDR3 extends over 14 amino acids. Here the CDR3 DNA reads TGTGCCAGCAGCCGGGGGGGGTCAGGCGAAAAACTGTTTTTT. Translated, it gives CASSRGGSGEKLFF. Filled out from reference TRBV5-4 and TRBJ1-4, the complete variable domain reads ETGVTQSPTHLIKTRGQQVTLRCSSQSGHNTVSWYQQALGQGPQFIFQYYREEENGRGNFPPRFSGLQFPNYSSELNVNALELDDSALYLCASSRGGSGEKLFFGSGTQLSVL.

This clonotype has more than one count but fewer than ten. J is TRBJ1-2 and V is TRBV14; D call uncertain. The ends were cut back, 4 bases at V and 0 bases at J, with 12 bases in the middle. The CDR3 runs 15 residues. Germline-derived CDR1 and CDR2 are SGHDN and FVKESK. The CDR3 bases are TGTGCCAGCAGCCCCCGCCTGTCATCTAACTATGGCTACACCTTC. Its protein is CASSPRLSSNYGYTF.

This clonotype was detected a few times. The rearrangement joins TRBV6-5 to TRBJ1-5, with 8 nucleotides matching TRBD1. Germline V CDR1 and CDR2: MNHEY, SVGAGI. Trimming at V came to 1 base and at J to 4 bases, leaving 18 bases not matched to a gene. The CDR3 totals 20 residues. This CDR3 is CASSYFPPGKTGARNQPQHF. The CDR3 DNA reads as TGTGCCAGCAGTTACTTCCCTCCGGGAAAGACAGGGGCTAGGAATCAGCCCCAGCATTTT.